This T cell receptor beta chain was recorded in a study of T cells in Graves' hyperthyroidism and ophthalmopathy. Amplification of TCR beta CDR3 regions was performed using RNA transcripts as template. Primed by the HTBI set, a first-round RT-PCR was run on the TCR CDR3. Via MiXCR, TCRdb re-called the multiplex PCR reads, giving one row per CDR3 protein. The sample has some 370,000 distinct CDR3 sequences; over 13% are singletons. This CDR3 is built from 13 residues. V lost 7 bases, J lost 8 bases, and 15 bases lay in between. Germline CDR1 is GTSNPN and CDR2 is SVGIG (reference sequence). Study conclusions and caveats: Most thyroid clonotypes expanded above 0.001 appeared in blood too. Using 13 V-J features, a model discriminated ophthalmopathy from stable hyperthyroidism.

The diagnostic basis comprised clinical symptoms, serum thyroxine and TRAb, thyroid ultrasound and orbital computed tomography. This clonotype was recorded a few times. Its cognate antigen is unknown. This chain connects TRBV30 to TRBJ1-6; D might be TRBD1 (5 bases). This receptor was identified in a man in his forties or fifties with Graves' ophthalmopathy. The sample taken for sequencing was blood. The CDR3 nucleotides are TGTGCCTCAAAAACAGGTCTCCATTCACCCCTCCACTTT. It specifies CASKTGLHSPLHF.